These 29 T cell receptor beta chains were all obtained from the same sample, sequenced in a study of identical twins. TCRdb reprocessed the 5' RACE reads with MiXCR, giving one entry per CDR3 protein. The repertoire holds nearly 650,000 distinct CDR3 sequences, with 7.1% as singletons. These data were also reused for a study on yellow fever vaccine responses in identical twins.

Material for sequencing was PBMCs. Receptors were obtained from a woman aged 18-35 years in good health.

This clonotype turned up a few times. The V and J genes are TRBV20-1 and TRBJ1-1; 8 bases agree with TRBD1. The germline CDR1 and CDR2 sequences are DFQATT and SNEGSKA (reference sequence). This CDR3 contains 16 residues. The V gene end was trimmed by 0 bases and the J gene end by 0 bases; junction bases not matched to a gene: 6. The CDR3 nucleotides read TGCAGTGCTAGAGATAGGGCAGGGGGCATGAACACTGAAGCTTTCTTT. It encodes CSARDRAGGMNTEAFF.

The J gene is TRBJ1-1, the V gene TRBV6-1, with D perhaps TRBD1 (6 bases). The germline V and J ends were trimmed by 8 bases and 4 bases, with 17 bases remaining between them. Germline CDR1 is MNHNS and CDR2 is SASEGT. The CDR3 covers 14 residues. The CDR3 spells CASPPGVVGTEAFF. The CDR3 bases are TGTGCCAGCCCCCCAGGGGTGGTCGGCACTGAAGCTTTCTTT.

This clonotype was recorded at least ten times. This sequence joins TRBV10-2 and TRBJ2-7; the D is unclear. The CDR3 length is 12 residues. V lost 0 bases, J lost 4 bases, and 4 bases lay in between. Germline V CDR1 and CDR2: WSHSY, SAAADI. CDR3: CASSESGYEQYF. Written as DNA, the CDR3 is TGCGCCAGCAGTGAGTCCGGGTACGAGCAGTACTTC.

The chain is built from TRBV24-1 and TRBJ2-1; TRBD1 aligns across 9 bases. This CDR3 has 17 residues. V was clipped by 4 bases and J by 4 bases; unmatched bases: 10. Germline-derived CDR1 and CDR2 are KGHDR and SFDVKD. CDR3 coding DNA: TGTGCCACCAGTGAGCCTGGACAGGGGAAGAGGTACAATGAGCAGTTCTTC. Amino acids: CATSEPGQGKRYNEQFF.

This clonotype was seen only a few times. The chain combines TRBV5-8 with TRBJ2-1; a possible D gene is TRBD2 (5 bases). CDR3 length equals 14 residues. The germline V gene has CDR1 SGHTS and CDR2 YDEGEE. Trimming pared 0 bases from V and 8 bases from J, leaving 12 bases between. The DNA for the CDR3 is TGTGCCAGCAGCTTGGTGCGGGTGTTGGATGAGCAGTTCTTC. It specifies CASSLVRVLDEQFF.

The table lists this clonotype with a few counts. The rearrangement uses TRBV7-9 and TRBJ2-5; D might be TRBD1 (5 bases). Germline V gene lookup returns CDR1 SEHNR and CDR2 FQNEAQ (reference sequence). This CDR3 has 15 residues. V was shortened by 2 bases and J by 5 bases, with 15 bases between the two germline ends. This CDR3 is CASSLYGAAVETQYF. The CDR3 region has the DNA TGTGCCAGCAGCTTATATGGGGCCGCTGTGGAGACCCAGTACTTC.

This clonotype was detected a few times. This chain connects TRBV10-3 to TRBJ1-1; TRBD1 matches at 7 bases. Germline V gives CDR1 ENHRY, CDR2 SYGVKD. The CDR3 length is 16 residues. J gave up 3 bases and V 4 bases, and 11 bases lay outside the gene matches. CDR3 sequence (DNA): TGTGCCATCAGTGTATCTGTAGGGGGCCAGGACACTGAAGCTTTCTTT. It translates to CAISVSVGGQDTEAFF.

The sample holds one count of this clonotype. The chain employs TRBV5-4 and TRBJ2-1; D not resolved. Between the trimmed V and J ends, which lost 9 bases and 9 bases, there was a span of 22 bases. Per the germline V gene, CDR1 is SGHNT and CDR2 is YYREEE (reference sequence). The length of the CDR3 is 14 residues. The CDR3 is CAMGRGMDPREQFF. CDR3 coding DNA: TGTGCCATGGGCCGTGGGATGGACCCTCGTGAGCAGTTCTTC.

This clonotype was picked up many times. The CDR3 loop reads CASSSQGTQETQYF. DNA of the CDR3: TGCGCCAGCAGCTCACAGGGGACCCAAGAGACCCAGTACTTC. This rearrangement joins TRBV5-1 to TRBJ2-5; TRBD1 aligns across 7 bases. J gave up 1 base and V 3 bases, and 3 bases lay outside the gene matches. The CDR3 consists of 14 residues. Germline values: CDR1 SGHRS, CDR2 YFSETQ.

For the CDR3, the DNA is TGCGCCAGCAGCCAAGAACCACAGGGCGGAGATACGCAGTATTTT. Translated, it gives CASSQEPQGGDTQYF. This sequence joins TRBV4-1 and TRBJ2-3, with D possibly matching TRBD1 (6 bases). Between the trimmed V and J ends, which lost 0 bases and 5 bases, there was a span of 12 bases. This CDR3 spans 15 amino acids. Germline CDR1 is MGHRA and CDR2 is YSYEKL.

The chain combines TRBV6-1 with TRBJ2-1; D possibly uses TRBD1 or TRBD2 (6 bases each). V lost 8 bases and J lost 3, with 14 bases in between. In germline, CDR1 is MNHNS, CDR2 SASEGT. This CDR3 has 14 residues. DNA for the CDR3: TGTGCCAGCTCGGCCAGGGGAGGCTACAATGAGCAGTTCTTC. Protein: CASSARGGYNEQFF.

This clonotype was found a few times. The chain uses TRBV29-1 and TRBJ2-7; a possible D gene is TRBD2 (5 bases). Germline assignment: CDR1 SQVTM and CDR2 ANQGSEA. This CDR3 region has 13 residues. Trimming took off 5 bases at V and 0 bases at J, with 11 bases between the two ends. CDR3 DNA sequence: TGCAGCGTTCGCCGGGGTGCCTCCTACGAGCAGTACTTC. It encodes CSVRRGASYEQYF.

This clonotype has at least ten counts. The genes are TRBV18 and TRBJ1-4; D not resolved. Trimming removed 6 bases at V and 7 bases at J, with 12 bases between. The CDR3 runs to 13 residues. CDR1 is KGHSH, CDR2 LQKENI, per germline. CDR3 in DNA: TGTGCCAGCTCCCGTGGGCTCGGTGAAAAACTGTTTTTT. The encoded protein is CASSRGLGEKLFF.

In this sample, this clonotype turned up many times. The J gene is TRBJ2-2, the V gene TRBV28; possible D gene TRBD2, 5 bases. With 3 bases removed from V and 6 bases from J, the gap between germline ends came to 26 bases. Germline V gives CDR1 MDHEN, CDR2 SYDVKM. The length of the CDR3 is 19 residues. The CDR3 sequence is CASSFGSGSHWTRPGELFF. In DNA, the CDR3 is TGTGCCAGCAGTTTCGGGTCTGGCTCCCACTGGACTCGCCCCGGGGAGCTGTTTTTT.

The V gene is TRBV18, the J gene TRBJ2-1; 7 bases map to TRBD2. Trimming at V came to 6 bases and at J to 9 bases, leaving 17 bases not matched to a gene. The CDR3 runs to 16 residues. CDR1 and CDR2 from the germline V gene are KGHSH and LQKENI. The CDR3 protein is CASSPRLAALQGEQFF. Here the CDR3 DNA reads TGTGCCAGCTCCCCCAGACTAGCCGCTCTACAAGGTGAGCAGTTCTTC.

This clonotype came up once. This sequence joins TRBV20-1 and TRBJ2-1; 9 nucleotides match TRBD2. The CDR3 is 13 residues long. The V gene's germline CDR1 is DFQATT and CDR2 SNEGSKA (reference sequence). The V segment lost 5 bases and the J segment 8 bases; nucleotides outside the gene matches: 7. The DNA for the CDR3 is TGCAGTGCTTCCCGGACTAGCGCGTATGAGCAGTTCTTC. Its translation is CSASRTSAYEQFF.

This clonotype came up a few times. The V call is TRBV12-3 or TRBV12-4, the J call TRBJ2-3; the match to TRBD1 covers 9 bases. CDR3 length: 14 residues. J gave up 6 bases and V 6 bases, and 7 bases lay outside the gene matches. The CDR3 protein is CASRGGQGSDTQYF. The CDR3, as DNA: TGTGCCAGCAGGGGAGGACAGGGGTCCGATACGCAGTATTTT.

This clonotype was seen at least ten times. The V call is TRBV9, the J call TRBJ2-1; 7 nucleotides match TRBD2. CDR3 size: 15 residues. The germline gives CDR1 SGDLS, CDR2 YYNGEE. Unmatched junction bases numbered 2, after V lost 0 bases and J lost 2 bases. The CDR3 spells CASSVAGGPYNEQFF. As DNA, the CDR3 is TGTGCCAGCAGCGTAGCGGGAGGACCCTACAATGAGCAGTTCTTC.

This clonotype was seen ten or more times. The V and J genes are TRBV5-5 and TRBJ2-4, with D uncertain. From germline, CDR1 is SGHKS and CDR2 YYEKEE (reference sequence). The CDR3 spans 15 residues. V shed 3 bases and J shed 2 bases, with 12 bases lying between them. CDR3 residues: CASSSHLTSKNIQYF. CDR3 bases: TGTGCCAGCAGCTCGCACTTGACATCCAAAAACATTCAGTACTTC.

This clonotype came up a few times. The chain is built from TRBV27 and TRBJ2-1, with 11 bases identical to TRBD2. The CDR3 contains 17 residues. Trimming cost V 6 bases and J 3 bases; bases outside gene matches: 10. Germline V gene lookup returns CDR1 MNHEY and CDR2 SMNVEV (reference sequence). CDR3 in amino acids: CASRIAGGGGRYNEQFF. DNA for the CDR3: TGTGCCAGCAGGATAGCGGGAGGGGGGGGTCGCTACAATGAGCAGTTCTTC.

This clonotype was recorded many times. The CDR3 coding sequence is TGTGCCAGCAGCGCAGGGCTACAGCCGGGGGGGAGGAACACTGAAGCTTTCTTT. Amino acids: CASSAGLQPGGRNTEAFF. The chain combines TRBV9 with TRBJ1-1; TRBD1 is a possible D gene (5 bases). The V gene's germline CDR1 is SGDLS and CDR2 YYNGEE. The CDR3 runs 18 residues. V dropped 3 bases and J dropped 1 base, with 22 bases sitting between them.

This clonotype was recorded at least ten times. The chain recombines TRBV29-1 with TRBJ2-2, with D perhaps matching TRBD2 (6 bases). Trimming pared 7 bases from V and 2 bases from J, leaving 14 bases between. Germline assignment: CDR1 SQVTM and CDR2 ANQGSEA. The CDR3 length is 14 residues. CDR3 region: CSAVRGSNTGELFF. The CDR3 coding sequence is TGCAGCGCCGTCCGGGGGTCCAACACCGGGGAGCTGTTTTTT.

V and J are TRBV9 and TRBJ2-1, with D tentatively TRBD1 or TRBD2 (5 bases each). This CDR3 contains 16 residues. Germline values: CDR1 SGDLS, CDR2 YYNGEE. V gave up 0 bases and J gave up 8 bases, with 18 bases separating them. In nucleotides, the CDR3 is TGTGCCAGCAGCGTAGCTGGTGGGGACGTTTGGGATGAGCAGTTCTTC. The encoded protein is CASSVAGGDVWDEQFF.

In DNA, the CDR3 is TGCAGTGCTAGGGATTTCGGGGGGGGTAATTCACCCCTCCACTTT. Amino acid sequence: CSARDFGGGNSPLHF. This rearrangement joins TRBV20-1 to TRBJ1-6; D may be TRBD1 (5 bases). The CDR3 extends over 15 amino acids. Germline V gene sequence: CDR1 DFQATT, CDR2 SNEGSKA (reference sequence). V lost 3 bases, J lost 6 bases, and 15 bases lay in between.

This CDR3 is CASSPWGQKAYGYTF. CDR3 coding DNA: TGTGCCAGCAGCCCCTGGGGCCAGAAAGCCTATGGCTACACCTTC. The gene calls are TRBV7-9 and TRBJ1-2, with D possibly TRBD1 on 5 matching bases. CDR1 is SEHNR and CDR2 is FQNEAQ in the germline V gene (reference sequence). The CDR3 has 15 amino acids. The V and J ends lost 5 bases and 4 bases respectively, with 17 bases between them.

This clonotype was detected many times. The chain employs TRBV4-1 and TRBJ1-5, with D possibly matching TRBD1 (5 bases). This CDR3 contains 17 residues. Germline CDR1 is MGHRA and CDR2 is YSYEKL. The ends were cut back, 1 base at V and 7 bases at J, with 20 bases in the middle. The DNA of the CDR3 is TGCGCCAGCAGCCAAGTGAATGTAGGATCCCGGGGGCAGCCCCAGCATTTT. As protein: CASSQVNVGSRGQPQHF.

The DNA for the CDR3 is TGCAGCGTTGAAGGCCCAGAGACCCAGTACTTC. It specifies CSVEGPETQYF. V gene TRBV29-1 combines with J gene TRBJ2-5; D uncertain. Deletions cut 1 base from V and 4 bases from J, with 4 bases between. This CDR3 has 11 amino acids. Germline V gene sequence: CDR1 SQVTM, CDR2 ANQGSEA.

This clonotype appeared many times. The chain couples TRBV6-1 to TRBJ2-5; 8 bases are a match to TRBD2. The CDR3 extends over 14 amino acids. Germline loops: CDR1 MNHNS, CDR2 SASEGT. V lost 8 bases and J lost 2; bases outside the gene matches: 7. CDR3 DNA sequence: TGTGCCAGCGCGGATACTAGCGGACAAGAGACCCAGTACTTC. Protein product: CASADTSGQETQYF.

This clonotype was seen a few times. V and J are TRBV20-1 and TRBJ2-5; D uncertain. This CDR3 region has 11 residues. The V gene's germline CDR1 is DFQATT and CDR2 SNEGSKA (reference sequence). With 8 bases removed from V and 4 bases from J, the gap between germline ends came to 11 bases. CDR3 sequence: CSPSLGETQYF. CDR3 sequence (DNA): TGCAGTCCCAGTTTGGGAGAGACCCAGTACTTC.